This T cell receptor beta chain was identified during a study of blood T cell repertoires in COVID-19. Sequencing used immunoSEQ multiplex PCR; TCRdb keeps in-frame clones, though not all of them. This sample has roughly 300,000 clones, with 85% found just once. Sequencing was performed on peripheral blood. This clonotype originated in a human donor in a cohort sampled during active COVID-19.

The CDR3 DNA is TGTGCCAGCAGTTCACGTGGAGGGAGGGATCAGCCCCAGCATTTT. It yields the protein CASSSRGGRDQPQHF. The chain carries TRBV27 and TRBJ1-5, with D uncertain. The CDR3 is 15 amino acids. The V gene's germline CDR1 is MNHEY and CDR2 SMNVEV (reference sequence). V dropped 4 bases and J dropped 5 bases, with 15 bases sitting between them.